Listed below are T cell receptor beta chains from one sample, sequenced in a study of blood T cell repertoires in COVID-19. Sequencing used immunoSEQ multiplex PCR; TCRdb keeps in-frame clones, though not all of them. The sample lists under 200,000 clones, roughly 90% occurring once. Sequenced: PBMCs or T cells enriched from blood (not recorded which). Every receptor here comes from a woman aged 45-65 years who had recovered from COVID-19. Both conserved end residues are part of each CDR3. A D gene is named only where the DNA matches it firmly. Clone size, where shown, is once, few, many, or a class for clones that have expanded.

once	TRBV11-2	.	TRBJ1-5	TGTGCCAGCAGCCCGGACAGACATAGCAATCAGCCCCAGCATTTT	CASSPDRHSNQPQHF
.	TRBV19	.	TRBJ2-7	TGTGCCAGTAGTATGATAGGGGACAAGTCCTACGAGCAGTACTTC	CASSMIGDKSYEQYF
.	TRBV12-3/TRBV12-4	TRBD1	TRBJ2-7	TGTGCCAGTACCGGGACAGCAGCCTACGAGCAGTACTTC	CASTGTAAYEQYF
few	TRBV5-1	.	TRBJ1-5	TGCGCCAGCAGCTCTGCAGGAGGGGCCGGTCAGCCCCAGCATTTT	CASSSAGGAGQPQHF
.	TRBV18	TRBD2	TRBJ2-5	TGTGCCAGCAAGACTAGCGGACAAGAGACCCAGTACTTC	CASKTSGQETQYF
.	TRBV6-5	TRBD2	TRBJ2-1	TGTGCCACCCTACCCAAGACTAGCGGGGGCCCGAGGCCGTTCTTC	CATLPKTSGGPRPFF
.	TRBV5-4	.	TRBJ2-3	TGTGCCAGCAGCTTGGGCACTGGCACAGATACGCAGTATTTT	CASSLGTGTDTQYF
few	TRBV7-9	.	TRBJ1-5	TGTGCCAGCGCAATGACAGGACAGCCCCAGCATTTT	CASAMTGQPQHF
.	TRBV11-2	TRBD1	TRBJ1-6	TGTGCCAGCAGCCCCAGACCGGGACAGAAATTAAATTCACCCCTCCACTTT	CASSPRPGQKLNSPLHF
.	TRBV19	.	TRBJ2-7	TGTGCCAGTAAAGGAACGGGGGAGTACGAGCAGTACTTC	CASKGTGEYEQYF